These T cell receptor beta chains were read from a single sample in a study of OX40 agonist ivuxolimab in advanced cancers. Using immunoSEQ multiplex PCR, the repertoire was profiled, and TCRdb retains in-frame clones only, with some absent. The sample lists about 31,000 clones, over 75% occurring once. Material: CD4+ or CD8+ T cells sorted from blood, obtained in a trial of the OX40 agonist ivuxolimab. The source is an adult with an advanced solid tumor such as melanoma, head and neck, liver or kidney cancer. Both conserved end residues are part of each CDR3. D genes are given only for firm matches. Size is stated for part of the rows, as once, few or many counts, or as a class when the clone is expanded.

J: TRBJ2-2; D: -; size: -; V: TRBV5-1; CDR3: CASSLNTGELFF; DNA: TGCGCCAGCAGCTTGAACACCGGGGAGCTGTTTTTT
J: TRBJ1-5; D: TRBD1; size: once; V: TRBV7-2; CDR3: CASSRDRGNQPQHF; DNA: TGTGCCAGCAGCCGTGACAGGGGTAATCAGCCCCAGCATTTT
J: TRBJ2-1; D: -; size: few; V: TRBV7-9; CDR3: CASNLLGYNEQFF; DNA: TGTGCCAGCAACTTACTCGGCTACAATGAGCAGTTCTTC
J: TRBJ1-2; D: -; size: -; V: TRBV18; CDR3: CASSLERGYTF; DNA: TGTGCCAGCTCATTAGAACGTGGCTACACCTTC
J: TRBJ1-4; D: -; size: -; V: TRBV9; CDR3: CASSRTGRQEKLFF; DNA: TGTGCCAGCAGCCGAACCGGACGGCAGGAAAAACTGTTTTTT
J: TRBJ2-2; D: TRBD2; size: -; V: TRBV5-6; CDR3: CASSFKREITGELFF; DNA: TGTGCCAGCAGCTTCAAGCGGGAGATCACCGGGGAGCTGTTTTTT
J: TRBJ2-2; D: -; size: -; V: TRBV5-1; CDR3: CASSLGALGPNTGELFF; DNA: TGCGCCAGCAGCCTGGGGGCCCTAGGGCCGAACACCGGGGAGCTGTTTTTT
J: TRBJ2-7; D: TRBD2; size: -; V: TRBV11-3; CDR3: CASSLAPLLAGGTLGEQYF; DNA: TGTGCCAGCAGCTTAGCCCCCTTACTAGCGGGAGGGACCCTTGGCGAGCAGTACTTC
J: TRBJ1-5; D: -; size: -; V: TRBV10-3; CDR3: CAISDSTVNQPQHF; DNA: TGTGCCATCAGTGATTCTACGGTAAATCAGCCCCAGCATTTT
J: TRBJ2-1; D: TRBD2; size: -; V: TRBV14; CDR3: CASSQESPYERGSYNEQFF; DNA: TGTGCCAGCAGCCAAGAATCCCCTTATGAGCGGGGATCCTACAATGAGCAGTTCTTC
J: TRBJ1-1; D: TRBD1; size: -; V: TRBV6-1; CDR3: CASSVTGVNTEAFF; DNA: TGTGCCAGCAGTGTTACAGGGGTGAACACTGAAGCTTTCTTT
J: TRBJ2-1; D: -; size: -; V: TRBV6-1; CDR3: CASSEFGGIGLNEQFF; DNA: TGTGCCAGCAGTGAATTTGGCGGGATCGGATTGAATGAGCAGTTCTTC
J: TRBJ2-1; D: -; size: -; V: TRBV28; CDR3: CASRSGNNEQFF; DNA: TGTGCCAGCAGGAGCGGTAACAATGAGCAGTTCTTC
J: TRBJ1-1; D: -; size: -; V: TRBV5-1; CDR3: CASSRQANTEAFF; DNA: TGCGCCAGCAGCCGCCAGGCGAACACTGAAGCTTTCTTT
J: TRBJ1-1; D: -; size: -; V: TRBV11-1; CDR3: CASSLGSGVGDTEAFF; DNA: TGTGCCAGCAGCTTGGGGTCAGGCGTAGGGGACACTGAAGCTTTCTTT
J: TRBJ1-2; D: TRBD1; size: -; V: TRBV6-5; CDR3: CASSQGTALSGYTF; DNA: TGTGCCAGCAGTCAAGGGACAGCTCTATCCGGCTACACCTTC
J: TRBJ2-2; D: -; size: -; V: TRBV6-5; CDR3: CASSYLGVIGELFF; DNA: TGTGCCAGCAGTTACCTGGGGGTTATCGGGGAGCTGTTTTTT
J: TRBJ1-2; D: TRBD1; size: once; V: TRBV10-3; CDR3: CAIKKATGGSNYGYTF; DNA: TGTGCCATAAAAAAGGCTACAGGGGGCTCTAACTATGGCTACACCTTC
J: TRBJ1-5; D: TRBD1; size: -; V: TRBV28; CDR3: CASSFTGGGNQPQHF; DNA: TGTGCCAGCAGTTTCACAGGGGGGGGAAATCAGCCCCAGCATTTT
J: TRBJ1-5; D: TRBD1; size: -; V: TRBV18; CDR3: CASSPTGGGYSNQPQHF; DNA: TGTGCCAGCTCCCCGACAGGGGGGGGATATAGCAATCAGCCCCAGCATTTT
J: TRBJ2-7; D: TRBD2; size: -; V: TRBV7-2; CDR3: CASSLVAGGSYEQYF; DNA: TGTGCCAGCAGCTTAGTGGCGGGGGGTTCCTACGAGCAGTACTTC
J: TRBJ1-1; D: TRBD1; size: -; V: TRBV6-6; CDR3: CASSYSRTGNTEAFF; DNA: TGTGCCAGCAGTTACTCGAGGACAGGCAACACTGAAGCTTTCTTT
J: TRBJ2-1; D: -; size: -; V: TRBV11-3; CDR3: CASSLDGAGTSYNEQFF; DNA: TGTGCCAGCAGCTTAGATGGGGCCGGGACCTCCTACAATGAGCAGTTCTTC
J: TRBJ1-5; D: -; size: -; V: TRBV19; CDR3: CASTPTRGQPQHF; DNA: TGTGCCAGTACGCCCACCCGGGGCCAGCCCCAGCATTTT
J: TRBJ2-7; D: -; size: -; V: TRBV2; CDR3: CATSKDQEREQYF; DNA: TGTGCCACCTCGAAAGACCAGGAACGCGAGCAGTACTTC
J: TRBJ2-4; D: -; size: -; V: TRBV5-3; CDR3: CARSLFGRGVTKNIQYF; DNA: TGTGCCAGAAGCTTGTTCGGCAGGGGGGTAACCAAAAACATTCAGTACTTC
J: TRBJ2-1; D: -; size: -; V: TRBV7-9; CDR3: CASSSPLSNEQFF; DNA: TGTGCCAGCAGCTCGCCACTGAGCAATGAGCAGTTCTTC
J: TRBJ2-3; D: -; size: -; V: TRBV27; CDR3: CATSTGSTDTQYF; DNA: TGTGCCACCTCAACCGGAAGCACAGATACGCAGTATTTT
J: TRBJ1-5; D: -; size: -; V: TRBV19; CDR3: CASSISLGVEQPQHF; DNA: TGTGCCAGTAGTATAAGTCTAGGGGTGGAACAGCCCCAGCATTTT
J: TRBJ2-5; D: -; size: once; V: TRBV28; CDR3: CASSIPGHIVETQYF; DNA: TGTGCCAGCAGTATTCCGGGACATATCGTTGAGACCCAGTACTTC
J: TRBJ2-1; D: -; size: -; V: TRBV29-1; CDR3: CSVEGDRAGVGDEQFF; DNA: TGCAGCGTTGAAGGGGACCGAGCGGGTGTCGGGGATGAGCAGTTCTTC
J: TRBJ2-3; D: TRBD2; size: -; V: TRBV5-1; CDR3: CASSLALAGAGDTQYF; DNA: TGCGCCAGCAGCTTGGCTCTAGCGGGAGCGGGGGATACGCAGTATTTT
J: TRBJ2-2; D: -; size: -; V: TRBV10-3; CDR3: CAISEPPKDTGELFF; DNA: TGTGCCATCAGTGAGCCTCCCAAAGACACCGGGGAGCTGTTTTTT
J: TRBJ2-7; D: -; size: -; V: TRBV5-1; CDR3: CASSTGLPPYEQYF; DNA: TGCGCCAGCAGCACCGGACTCCCTCCCTACGAGCAGTACTTC
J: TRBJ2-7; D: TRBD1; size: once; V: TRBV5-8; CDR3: CASSSGTGVSYEQYF; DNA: TGTGCCAGCAGCTCCGGGACAGGAGTTTCCTACGAGCAGTACTTC
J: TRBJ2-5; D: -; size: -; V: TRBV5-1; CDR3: CASSSSDGPGETQYF; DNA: TGCGCCAGCAGCTCGTCGGACGGCCCCGGGGAGACCCAGTACTTC
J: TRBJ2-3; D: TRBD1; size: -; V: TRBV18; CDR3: CASSPTGTDFTDTQYF; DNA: TGTGCCAGCTCACCTACCGGGACAGATTTCACAGATACGCAGTATTTT
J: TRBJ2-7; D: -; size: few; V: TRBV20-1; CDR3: CSAGVSYEQYF; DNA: TGCAGTGCGGGAGTCTCCTACGAGCAGTACTTC
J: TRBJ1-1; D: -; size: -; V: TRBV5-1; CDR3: CASSIGWNTEAFF; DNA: TGCGCCAGCAGCATCGGTTGGAACACTGAAGCTTTCTTT
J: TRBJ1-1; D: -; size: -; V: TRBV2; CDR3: CASSERTRNEAFF; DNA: TGTGCCAGCAGTGAGAGGACACGGAATGAAGCTTTCTTT
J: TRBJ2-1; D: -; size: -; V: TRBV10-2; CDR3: CASSSSGNEQFF; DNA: TGCGCCAGCAGTAGCAGCGGCAATGAGCAGTTCTTC
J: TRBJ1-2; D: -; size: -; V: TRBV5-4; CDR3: CASSLNRVDYGYTF; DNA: TGTGCCAGCAGCTTAAACAGGGTCGACTATGGCTACACCTTC
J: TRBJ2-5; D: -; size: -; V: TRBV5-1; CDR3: CASKQGRSLQVETQYF; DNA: TGCGCCAGCAAGCAGGGGCGGAGTCTCCAAGTGGAGACCCAGTACTTC
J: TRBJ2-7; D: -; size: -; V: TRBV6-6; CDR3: CASSYRTLAYEQYF; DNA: TGTGCCAGCAGTTATCGGACTCTTGCCTACGAGCAGTACTTC
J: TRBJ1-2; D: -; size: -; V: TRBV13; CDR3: CASSPHTF; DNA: TGTGCCAGCAGCCCCCACACCTTC
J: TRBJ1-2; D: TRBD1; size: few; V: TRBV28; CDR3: CASSPSTGIHGYTF; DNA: TGTGCCAGCAGTCCCTCGACAGGGATACATGGCTACACCTTC
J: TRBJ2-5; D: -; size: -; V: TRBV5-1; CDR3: CASSMDYQETQYF; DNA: TGCGCCAGCAGCATGGACTACCAAGAGACCCAGTACTTC
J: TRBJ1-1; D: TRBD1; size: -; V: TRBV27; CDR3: CASSHDRGSAEAFF; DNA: TGTGCCAGCAGCCATGACAGGGGTTCTGCTGAAGCTTTCTTT
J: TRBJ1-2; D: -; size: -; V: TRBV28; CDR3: CASLFDYGYTF; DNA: TGTGCCAGCCTCTTCGACTATGGCTACACCTTC
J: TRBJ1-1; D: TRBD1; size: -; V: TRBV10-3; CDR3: CAISGYRGLMNTEAFF; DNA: TGTGCCATCAGTGGGTACAGGGGGCTCATGAACACTGAAGCTTTCTTT
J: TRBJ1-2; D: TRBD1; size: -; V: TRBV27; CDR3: CASSRDSYGYTF; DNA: TGTGCCAGCAGCCGGGACAGCTATGGCTACACCTTC
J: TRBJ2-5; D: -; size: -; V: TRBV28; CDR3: CASTSSWGQYF; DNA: TGTGCCAGCACCTCTAGCTGGGGGCAGTACTTC
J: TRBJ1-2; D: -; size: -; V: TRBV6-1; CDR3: CASSEDDGFSYGYTF; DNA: TGTGCCAGCAGTGAAGATGACGGATTTTCCTATGGCTACACCTTC
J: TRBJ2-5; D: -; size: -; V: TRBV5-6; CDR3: CASSLIGRAGETQYF; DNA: TGTGCCAGCAGCTTGATTGGGCGCGCAGGGGAGACCCAGTACTTC
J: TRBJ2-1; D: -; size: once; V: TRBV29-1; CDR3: CSVEEDANEQFF; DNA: TGCAGCGTTGAAGAGGACGCCAATGAGCAGTTCTTC